These T cell receptor beta chains were read from a single sample in a study of CD8+CD57+ T cells in acquired aplastic anemia. TCRdb fed the reads into MiXCR, producing one record per CDR3 protein. Found here are around 140,000 distinct CDR3 sequences, 41% of them singletons; the top ten hold more than 7%. The sample comprised sorted CD4+, CD8+, or CD8+CD57+ T cells (not recorded which) from PBMCs. Receptors originate from a human donor in good health, serving as a control. The CDR3 runs from the conserved cysteine through the conserved F or W. A D gene is named only where the DNA matches it firmly. The size entry is marked missing in some rows and otherwise reads once, few, many or a size class.

V gene	J gene	D gene	clone size	CDR3 protein	CDR3 DNA
TRBV5-1	TRBJ2-1	-	few	CASSPGQPNEQFF	TGCGCCAGCAGCCCCGGACAGCCCAATGAGCAGTTCTTC
TRBV2	TRBJ2-5	-	many	CATGTVTGETQYF	TGTGCCACCGGGACGGTAACAGGCGAGACCCAGTACTTC
TRBV18	TRBJ1-3	TRBD1	few	CASSHDRGLNTIYF	TGTGCCAGCTCACACGACAGGGGGCTAAACACCATATATTTT
TRBV24-1	TRBJ1-5	-	many	CATSDSNQPQHF	TGTGCCACCAGTGACAGCAATCAGCCCCAGCATTTT
TRBV19	TRBJ1-1	-	-	CASSIGSGITEAFF	TGTGCCAGTAGTATAGGTTCAGGGATCACTGAAGCTTTCTTT
TRBV29-1	TRBJ2-5	-	-	CSVADEGAQYF	TGCAGCGTTGCGGACGAGGGGGCCCAGTACTTC
TRBV14	TRBJ2-2	-	many	CASSLPGTVNTGELFF	TGTGCCAGCAGCCTTCCAGGGACGGTGAACACCGGGGAGCTGTTTTTT
TRBV3-1	TRBJ1-6	-	many	CASSQVGTPNSPLHF	TGTGCCAGCAGCCAAGTCGGGACACCTAATTCACCCCTCCACTTT
TRBV29-1	TRBJ1-6	TRBD1	-	CSVVGQGTSPLHF	TGCAGCGTTGTTGGACAGGGGACTTCACCCCTCCACTTT
TRBV6-1	TRBJ1-1	TRBD1	few	CASRPNQRLRTGVAEAFF	TGTGCCAGCAGACCCAACCAAAGATTGAGGACAGGGGTCGCTGAAGCTTTCTTT
TRBV5-1	TRBJ1-2	-	-	CASSLGQVDGYTF	TGCGCCAGCAGCTTGGGACAGGTGGATGGCTACACCTTC
TRBV3-1	TRBJ2-2	-	-	CASGQGTGQNTGELFF	TGTGCCAGCGGCCAGGGGACGGGACAGAACACCGGGGAGCTGTTTTTT
TRBV11-1	TRBJ2-1	TRBD1	-	CASSLPYQKHRGQGNEQFF	TGTGCCAGCAGCTTACCATACCAAAAACACAGGGGACAGGGGAATGAGCAGTTCTTC